One T cell receptor beta chain is described in this entry. Its target antigen remains unknown. Nothing much larger sits one base from this clone, and base qualities are not available. The data originate from a study of blood T cell repertoires in COVID-19 (dated by TCRdb to the early 2020s). Looking at the study overall: Collaborator samples came from the United States, Italy and Spain and covered acute and convalescent phases of COVID-19. The material from the prospective study consisted of cDNA or gDNA derived from T cells, B-cell-depleted T cells, or PBMCs. Deeply sampled blood TCRbeta repertoires from subjects exposed to, actively infected with, or recovered from COVID-19 were included in the dataset. The repertoires were released in a freely available public database meant as a resource for research on the immune response to SARS-CoV-2. The samples were drawn from the first 160 participants of the ongoing ImmuneRACE study and from 1,254 subjects provided by 6 global collaborators. A de-identified subject ID, COVID-19 status, age in years and sex were almost always included in the sample metadata. Where available, HLA class I and class II types were obtained from metadata supplied by the sample provider rather than from assay-based typing. The study at large found these results: The amount of clinical and demographic metadata varied by source and participant and was provided uncurated.

Collaborating institutions collected whole blood in K2EDTA tubes following their own protocols. For TCRbeta analysis, collaborators shipped samples in one of three forms: frozen whole blood, isolated PBMCs, or DNA extracted from either of those sample types. The cysteine opens and the phenylalanine closes a CDR3 of 14 amino acids. The read is trimmed to its CDR3 DNA, 42 bases read in frame from base 1. CDR1 and CDR2 are read off the germline V gene (reference sequence) as LNHDA and SQIVND. TCRbeta CDR3 regions were amplified from genomic DNA by means of the immunoSEQ Assay, a bias-controlled multiplex PCR. As for how the authors treated the data: Within the assay, amplification of reference gene primers was used to estimate how many nucleated cells each sample contained. To quantify the absolute abundance of each unique TCRbeta CDR3 rearrangement, sequence reads were collapsed and filtered. Productive Simpson clonality was computed per sample as the square root of Simpson's diversity index over productive rearrangements. This immuneACCESS table, as held by TCRdb, lists in-frame sequences with V and J called but not all clones. Of the missing ones, under half trace to an unresolved V gene in checked studies; the others have no known cause. V, J and clone size reflect that table, while D and trimming were determined from the DNA. The sample has 150,000 to 200,000 clones on record, over 80% of them singletons. Clones ranked in the top ten supply about 5% of the sample.

The chain uses TRBV19 and TRBJ1-5; TRBD1 could be the D gene, as 6 bases match. The sample taken for sequencing was peripheral blood. This sequence originates from a woman between 50 and 59 years old with acute or convalescent COVID-19. Here the CDR3 is given as CATGGRGSNQPQHF. The nucleotide sequence reads as follows: TGTGCAACCGGAGGCAGGGGAAGCAATCAGCCCCAGCATTTT.